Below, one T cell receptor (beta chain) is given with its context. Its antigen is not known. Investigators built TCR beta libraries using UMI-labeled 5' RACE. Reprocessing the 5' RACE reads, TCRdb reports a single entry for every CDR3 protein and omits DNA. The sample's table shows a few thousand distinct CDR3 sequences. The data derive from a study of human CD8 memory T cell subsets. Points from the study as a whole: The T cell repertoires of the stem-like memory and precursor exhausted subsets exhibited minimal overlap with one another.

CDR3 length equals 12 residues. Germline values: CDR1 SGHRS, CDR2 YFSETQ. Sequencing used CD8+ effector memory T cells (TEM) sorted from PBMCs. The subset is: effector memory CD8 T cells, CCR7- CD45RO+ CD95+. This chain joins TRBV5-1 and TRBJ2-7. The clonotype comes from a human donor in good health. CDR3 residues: CASSPQGYEQYF.